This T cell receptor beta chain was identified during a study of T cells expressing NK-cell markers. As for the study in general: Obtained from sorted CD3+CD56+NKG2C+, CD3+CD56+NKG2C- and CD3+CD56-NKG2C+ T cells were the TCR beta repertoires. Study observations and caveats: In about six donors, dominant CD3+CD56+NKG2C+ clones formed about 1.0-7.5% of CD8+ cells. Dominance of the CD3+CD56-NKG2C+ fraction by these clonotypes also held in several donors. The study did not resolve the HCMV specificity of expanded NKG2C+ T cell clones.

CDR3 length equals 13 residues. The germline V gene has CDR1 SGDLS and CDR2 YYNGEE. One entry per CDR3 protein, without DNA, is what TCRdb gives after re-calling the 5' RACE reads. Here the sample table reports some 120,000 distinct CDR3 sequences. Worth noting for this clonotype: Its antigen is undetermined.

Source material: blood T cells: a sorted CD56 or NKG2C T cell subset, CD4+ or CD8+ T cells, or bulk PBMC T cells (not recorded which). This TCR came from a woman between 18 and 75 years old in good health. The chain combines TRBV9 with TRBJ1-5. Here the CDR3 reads CASSVVSGQPQHF.